The present TCR beta chain was sequenced within a study of blood T cell repertoires in COVID-19. Generated by immunoSEQ multiplex PCR, the TCRdb table keeps only in-frame clones and is missing some. Among over 60,000 clones listed, 92% were seen once. The CDR3 spans 15 residues. Germline-derived CDR1 and CDR2 are SGDLS and YYNGEE. The germline V and J ends were trimmed by 1 base and 2 bases, with 11 bases remaining between them. This chain joins TRBV9 and TRBJ2-3; D possibly corresponds to TRBD1 (5 bases). Specimen: peripheral blood. The source of this sequence is a human donor in a cohort sampled during active COVID-19. The CDR3: CASSVWGQPTDTQYF. The CDR3 DNA follows: TGTGCCAGCAGCGTATGGGGCCAGCCCACAGATACGCAGTATTTT.